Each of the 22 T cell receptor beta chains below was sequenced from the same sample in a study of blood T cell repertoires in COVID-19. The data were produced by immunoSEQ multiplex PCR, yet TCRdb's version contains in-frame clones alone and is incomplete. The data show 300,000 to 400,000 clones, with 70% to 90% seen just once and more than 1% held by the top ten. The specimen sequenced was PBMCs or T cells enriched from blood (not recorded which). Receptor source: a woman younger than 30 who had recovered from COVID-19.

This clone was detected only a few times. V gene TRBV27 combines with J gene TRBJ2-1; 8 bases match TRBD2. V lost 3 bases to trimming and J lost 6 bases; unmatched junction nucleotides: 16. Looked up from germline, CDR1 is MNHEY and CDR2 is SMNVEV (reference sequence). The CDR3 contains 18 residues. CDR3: CASSFLRSIAGTSNEQFF. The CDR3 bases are TGTGCCAGCAGTTTTCTTCGGTCTATAGCGGGGACGTCCAATGAGCAGTTCTTC.

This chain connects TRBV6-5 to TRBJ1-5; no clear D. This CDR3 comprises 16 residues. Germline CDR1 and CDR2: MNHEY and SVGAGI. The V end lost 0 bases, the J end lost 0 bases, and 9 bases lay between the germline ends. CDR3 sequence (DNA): TGTGCCAGCAGTTACTCTCGGTGGGCTAGCAATCAGCCCCAGCATTTT. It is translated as CASSYSRWASNQPQHF.

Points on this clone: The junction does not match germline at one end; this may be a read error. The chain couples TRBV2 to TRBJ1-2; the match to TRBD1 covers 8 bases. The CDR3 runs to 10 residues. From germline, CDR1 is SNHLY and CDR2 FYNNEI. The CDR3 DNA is TGTGCCAGCAGTACCCCTGGGACAGGCTTC. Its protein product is CASSTPGTGF.

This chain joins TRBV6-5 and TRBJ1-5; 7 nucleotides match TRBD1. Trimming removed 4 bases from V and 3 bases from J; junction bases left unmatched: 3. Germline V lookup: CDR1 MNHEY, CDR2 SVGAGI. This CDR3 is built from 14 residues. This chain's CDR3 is CASSSGQINQPQHF. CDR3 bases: TGTGCCAGCAGTTCGGGACAGATCAATCAGCCCCAGCATTTT.

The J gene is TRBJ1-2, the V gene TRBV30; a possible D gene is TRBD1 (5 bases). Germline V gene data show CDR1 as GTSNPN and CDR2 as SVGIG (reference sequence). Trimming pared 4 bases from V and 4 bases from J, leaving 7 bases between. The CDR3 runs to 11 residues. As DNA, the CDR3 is TGTGCCTGGAACAGGTTCTATGGCTACACCTTC. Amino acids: CAWNRFYGYTF.

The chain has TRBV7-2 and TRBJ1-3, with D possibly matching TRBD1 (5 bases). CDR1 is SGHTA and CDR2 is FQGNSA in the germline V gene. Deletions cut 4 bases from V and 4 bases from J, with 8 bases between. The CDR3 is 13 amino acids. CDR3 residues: CASSSGSGNTIYF. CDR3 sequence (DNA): TGTGCCAGCAGCTCAGGGTCCGGAAACACCATATATTTT.

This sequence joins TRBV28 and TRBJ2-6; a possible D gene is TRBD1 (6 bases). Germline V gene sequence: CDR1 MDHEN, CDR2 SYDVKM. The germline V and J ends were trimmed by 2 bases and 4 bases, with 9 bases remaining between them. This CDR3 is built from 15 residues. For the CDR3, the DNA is TGTGCCAGCAGTTTAGAGGGGGTAGGGGCCAACGTCCTGACTTTC. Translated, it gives CASSLEGVGANVLTF.

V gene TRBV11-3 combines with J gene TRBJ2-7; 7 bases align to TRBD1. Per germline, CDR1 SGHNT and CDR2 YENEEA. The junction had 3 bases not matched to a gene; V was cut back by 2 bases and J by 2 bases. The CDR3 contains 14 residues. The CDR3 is CASSLRGLTYEQYF. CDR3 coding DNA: TGTGCCAGCAGCTTAAGGGGGCTCACCTACGAGCAGTACTTC. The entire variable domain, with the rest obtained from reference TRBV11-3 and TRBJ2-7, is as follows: EAGVVQSPRYKIIEKKQPVAFWCNPISGHNTLYWYLQNLGQGPELLIRYENEEAVDDSQLPKDRFSAERLKGVDSTLKIQPAELGDSAVYLCASSLRGLTYEQYFGPGTRLTVT.

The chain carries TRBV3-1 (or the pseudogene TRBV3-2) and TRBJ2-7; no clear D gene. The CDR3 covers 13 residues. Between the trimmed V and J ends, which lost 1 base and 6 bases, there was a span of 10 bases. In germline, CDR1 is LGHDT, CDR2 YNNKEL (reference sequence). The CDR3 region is CASSQARLAEQYF. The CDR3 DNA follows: TGTGCCAGCAGCCAAGCCCGTTTGGCCGAGCAGTACTTC.

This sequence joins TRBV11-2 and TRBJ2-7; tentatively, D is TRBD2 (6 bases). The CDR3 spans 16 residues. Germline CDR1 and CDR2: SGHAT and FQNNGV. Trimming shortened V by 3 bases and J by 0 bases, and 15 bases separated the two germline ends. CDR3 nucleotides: TGTGCCAGCAGCTTTATCGCAGTGGGGGGCTCCTACGAGCAGTACTTC. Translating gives CASSFIAVGGSYEQYF.

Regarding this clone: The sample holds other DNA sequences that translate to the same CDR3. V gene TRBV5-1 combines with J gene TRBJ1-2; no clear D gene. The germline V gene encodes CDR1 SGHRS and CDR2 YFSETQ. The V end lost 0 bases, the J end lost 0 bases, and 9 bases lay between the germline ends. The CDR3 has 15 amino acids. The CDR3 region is CASSLEAGTNYGYTF. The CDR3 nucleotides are TGCGCCAGCAGCTTGGAAGCGGGGACTAACTATGGCTACACCTTC.

CDR3 residues: CASRRTGDNSPLHF. CDR3 bases: TGTGCCAGCAGACGGACAGGGGATAATTCACCCCTCCACTTT. The chain uses TRBV11-2 and TRBJ1-6; 9 bases match TRBD1. From germline, CDR1 is SGHAT and CDR2 FQNNGV. J was trimmed by 5 bases and V by 6 bases; bases with no gene match: 2. The CDR3 is made up of 14 amino acids. The full variable domain, with the rest looked up from reference TRBV11-2 and TRBJ1-6, is EAGVAQSPRYKIIEKRQSVAFWCNPISGHATLYWYQQILGQGPKLLIQFQNNGVVDDSQLPKDRFSAERLKGVDSTLKIQPAKLEDSAVYLCASRRTGDNSPLHFGNGTRLTVT.

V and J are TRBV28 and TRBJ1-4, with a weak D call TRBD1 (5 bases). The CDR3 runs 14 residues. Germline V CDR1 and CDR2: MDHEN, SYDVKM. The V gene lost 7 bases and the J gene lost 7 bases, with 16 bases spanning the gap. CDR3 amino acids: CASTLQGAGEKLFF. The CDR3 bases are TGTGCCAGCACCTTACAAGGGGCAGGTGAAAAACTGTTTTTT.

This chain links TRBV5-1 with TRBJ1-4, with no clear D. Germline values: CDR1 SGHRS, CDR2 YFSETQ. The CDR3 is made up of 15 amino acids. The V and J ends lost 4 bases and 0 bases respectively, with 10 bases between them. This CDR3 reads CASSPTETTNEKLFF. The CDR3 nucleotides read TGCGCCAGCAGCCCCACGGAGACAACTAATGAAAAACTGTTTTTT. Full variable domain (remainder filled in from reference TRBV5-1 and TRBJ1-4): KAGVTQTPRYLIKTRGQQVTLSCSPISGHRSVSWYQQTPGQGLQFLFEYFSETQRNKGNFPGRFSGRQFSNSRSEMNVSTLELGDSALYLCASSPTETTNEKLFFGSGTQLSVL.

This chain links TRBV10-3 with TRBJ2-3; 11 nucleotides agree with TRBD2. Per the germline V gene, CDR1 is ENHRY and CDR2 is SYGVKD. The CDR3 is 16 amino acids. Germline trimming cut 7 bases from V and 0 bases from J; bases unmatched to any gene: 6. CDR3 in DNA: TGTGCCATCAACGGGGGGACTAGCGGAAGCACAGATACGCAGTATTTT. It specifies CAINGGTSGSTDTQYF.

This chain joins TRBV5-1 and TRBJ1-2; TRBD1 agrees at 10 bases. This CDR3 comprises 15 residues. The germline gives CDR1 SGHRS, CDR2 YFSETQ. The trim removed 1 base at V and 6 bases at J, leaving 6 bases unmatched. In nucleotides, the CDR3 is TGCGCCAGCAGCTTGTTCTCGGGACAGGGGAATGGCTACACCTTC. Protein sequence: CASSLFSGQGNGYTF.

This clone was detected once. The CDR3 DNA is TGTGCCAGCAGTTACCAGGACAGGATGAACACTGAAGCTTTCTTT. It yields the protein CASSYQDRMNTEAFF. The chain carries TRBV6-5 and TRBJ1-1; 7 bases fit TRBD1. V dropped 2 bases and J dropped 0; count of bases not matched to a gene: 3. The CDR3 has 15 residues. Germline-derived CDR1 and CDR2 are MNHEY and SVGAGI.

Written as DNA, the CDR3 is TGCGCCAGCAGTCAAACCGGGACAGGACAAGAGACCCAGTACTTC. It is translated as CASSQTGTGQETQYF. The chain employs TRBV5-1 and TRBJ2-5, with 8 bases identical to TRBD1. CDR3 length: 15 residues. The V gene's germline CDR1 is SGHRS and CDR2 YFSETQ. J was trimmed by 2 bases and V by 5 bases; bases with no gene match: 8.

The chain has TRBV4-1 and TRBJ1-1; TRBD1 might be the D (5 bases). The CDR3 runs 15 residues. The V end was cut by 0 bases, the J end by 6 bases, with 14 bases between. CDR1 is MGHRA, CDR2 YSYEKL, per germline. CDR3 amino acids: CASSQDLGGRAEAFF. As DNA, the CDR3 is TGCGCCAGCAGCCAAGATCTGGGGGGGAGAGCTGAAGCTTTCTTT.

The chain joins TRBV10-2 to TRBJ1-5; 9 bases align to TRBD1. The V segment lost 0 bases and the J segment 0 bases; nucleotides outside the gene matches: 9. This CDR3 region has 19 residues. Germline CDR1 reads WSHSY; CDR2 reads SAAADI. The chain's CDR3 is CASSESGTGNRISNQPQHF. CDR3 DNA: TGCGCCAGCAGTGAGTCCGGGACAGGGAATAGGATTAGCAATCAGCCCCAGCATTTT.

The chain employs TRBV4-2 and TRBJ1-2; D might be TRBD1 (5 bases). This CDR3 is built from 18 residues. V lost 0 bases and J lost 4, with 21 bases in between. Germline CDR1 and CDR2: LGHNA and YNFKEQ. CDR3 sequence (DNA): TGTGCCAGCAGCCAAGATGGCGCAGAGATCACAGGCGGCTATGGCTACACCTTC. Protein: CASSQDGAEITGGYGYTF.

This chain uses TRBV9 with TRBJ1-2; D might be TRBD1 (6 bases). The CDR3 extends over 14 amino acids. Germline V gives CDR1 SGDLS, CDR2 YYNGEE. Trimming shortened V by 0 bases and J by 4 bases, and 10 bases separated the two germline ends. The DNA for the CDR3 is TGTGCCAGCAGCGTAGTTCAGGGGACCTATGGCTACACCTTC. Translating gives CASSVVQGTYGYTF.